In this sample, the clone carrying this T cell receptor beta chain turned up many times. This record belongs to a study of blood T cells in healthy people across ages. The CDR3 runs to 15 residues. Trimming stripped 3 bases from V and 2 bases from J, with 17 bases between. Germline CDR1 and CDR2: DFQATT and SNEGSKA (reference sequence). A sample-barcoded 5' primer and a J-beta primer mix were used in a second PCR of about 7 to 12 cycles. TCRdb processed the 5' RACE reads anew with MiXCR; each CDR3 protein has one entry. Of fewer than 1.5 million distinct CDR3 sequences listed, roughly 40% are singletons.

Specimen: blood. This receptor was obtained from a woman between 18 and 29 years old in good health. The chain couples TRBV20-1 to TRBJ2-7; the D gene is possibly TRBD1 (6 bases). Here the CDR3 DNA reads TGCAGTGCTAGCAAGACAGGCCCCCTAGCCTACGAGCAGTACTTC. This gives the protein CSASKTGPLAYEQYF.